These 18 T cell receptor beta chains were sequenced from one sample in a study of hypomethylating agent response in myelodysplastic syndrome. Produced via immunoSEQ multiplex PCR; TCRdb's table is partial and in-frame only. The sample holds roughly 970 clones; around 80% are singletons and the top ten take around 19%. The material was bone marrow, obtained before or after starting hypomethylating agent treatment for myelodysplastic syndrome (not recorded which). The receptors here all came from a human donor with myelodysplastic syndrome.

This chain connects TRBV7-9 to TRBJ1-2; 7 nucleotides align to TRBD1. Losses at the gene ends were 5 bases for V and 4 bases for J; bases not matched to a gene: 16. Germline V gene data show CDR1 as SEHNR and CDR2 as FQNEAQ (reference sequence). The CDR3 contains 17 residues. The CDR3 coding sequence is TGTGCCAGCAGCCGGGGGACAGCGGGCGGATTTTCCTATGGCTACACCTTC. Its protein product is CASSRGTAGGFSYGYTF.

This CDR3 is CASSNQETQYF. DNA of the CDR3: TGTGCCAGCAGCAACCAAGAGACCCAGTACTTC. This rearrangement joins TRBV11-2 to TRBJ2-5, with D uncertain. Trimming cost V 5 bases and J 0 bases, with 1 base left between them. This CDR3 spans 11 amino acids. Germline V gene lookup returns CDR1 SGHAT and CDR2 FQNNGV.

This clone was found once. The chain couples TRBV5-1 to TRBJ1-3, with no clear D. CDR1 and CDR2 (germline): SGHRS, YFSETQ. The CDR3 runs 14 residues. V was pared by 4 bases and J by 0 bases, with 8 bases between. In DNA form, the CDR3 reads TGCGCCAGCAGCCTGGACCTCTCTGGAAACACCATATATTTT. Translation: CASSLDLSGNTIYF.

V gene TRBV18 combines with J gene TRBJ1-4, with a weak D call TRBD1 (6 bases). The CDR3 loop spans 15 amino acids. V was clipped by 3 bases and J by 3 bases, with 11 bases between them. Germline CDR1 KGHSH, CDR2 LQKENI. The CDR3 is CASSPRGGSNEKLFF. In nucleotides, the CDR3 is TGTGCCAGCTCACCTCGCGGGGGCTCTAATGAAAAACTGTTTTTT. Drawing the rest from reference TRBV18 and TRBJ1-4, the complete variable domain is NAGVMQNPRHLVRRRGQEARLRCSPMKGHSHVYWYRQLPEEGLKFMVYLQKENIIDESGMPKERFSAEFPKEGPSILRIQQVVRGDSAAYFCASSPRGGSNEKLFFGSGTQLSVL.

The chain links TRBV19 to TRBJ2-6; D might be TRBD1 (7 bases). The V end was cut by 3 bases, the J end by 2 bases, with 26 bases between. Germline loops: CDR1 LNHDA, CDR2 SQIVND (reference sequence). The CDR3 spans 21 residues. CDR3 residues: CASSIYFPRDRVIPGANVLTF. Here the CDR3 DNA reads TGTGCCAGTAGTATTTATTTTCCGCGGGACAGAGTGATCCCTGGGGCCAACGTCCTGACTTTC.

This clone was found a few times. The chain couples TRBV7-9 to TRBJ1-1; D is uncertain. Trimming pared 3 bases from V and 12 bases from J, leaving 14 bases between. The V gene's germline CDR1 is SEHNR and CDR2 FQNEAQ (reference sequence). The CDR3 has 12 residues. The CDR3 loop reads CASSLYDTGTFF. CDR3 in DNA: TGTGCCAGCAGCTTGTATGACACGGGTACTTTCTTT.

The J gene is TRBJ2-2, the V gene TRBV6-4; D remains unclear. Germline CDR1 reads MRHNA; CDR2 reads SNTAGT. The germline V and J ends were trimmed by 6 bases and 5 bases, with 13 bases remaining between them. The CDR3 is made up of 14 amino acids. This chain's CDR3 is CASRDTSKTGELFF. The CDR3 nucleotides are TGTGCCAGCAGGGATACGAGTAAGACCGGGGAGCTGTTTTTT.

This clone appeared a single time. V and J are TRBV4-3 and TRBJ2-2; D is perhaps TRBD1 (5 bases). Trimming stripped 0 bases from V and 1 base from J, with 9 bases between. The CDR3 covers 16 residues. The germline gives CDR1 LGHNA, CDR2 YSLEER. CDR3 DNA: TGCGCCAGCAGCCAAGATCCAGGGATGAACACCGGGGAGCTGTTTTTT. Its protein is CASSQDPGMNTGELFF.

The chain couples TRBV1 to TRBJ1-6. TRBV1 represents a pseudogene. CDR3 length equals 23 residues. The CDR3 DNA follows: TGCACCAGCAGCCAAGACGAGGGTCGATTGGTTCGAACACCCCTCGTGGGAAATTCACCCCTCCACTTT. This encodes CTSSQDEGRLVRTPLVGNSPLHF.

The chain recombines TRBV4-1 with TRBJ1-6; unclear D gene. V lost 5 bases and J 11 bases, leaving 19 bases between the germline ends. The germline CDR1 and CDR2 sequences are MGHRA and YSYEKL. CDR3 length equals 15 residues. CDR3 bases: TGCGCCAGCAGCACCACTAGGGAGGCCGCAACACCCCTCCACTTT. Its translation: CASSTTREAATPLHF.

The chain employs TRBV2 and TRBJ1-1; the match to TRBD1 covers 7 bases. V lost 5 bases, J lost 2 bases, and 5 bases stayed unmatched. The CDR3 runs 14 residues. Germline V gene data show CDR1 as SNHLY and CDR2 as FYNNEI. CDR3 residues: CASSPQGTNTEAFF. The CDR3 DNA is TGTGCCAGCAGTCCACAGGGGACCAACACTGAAGCTTTCTTT.

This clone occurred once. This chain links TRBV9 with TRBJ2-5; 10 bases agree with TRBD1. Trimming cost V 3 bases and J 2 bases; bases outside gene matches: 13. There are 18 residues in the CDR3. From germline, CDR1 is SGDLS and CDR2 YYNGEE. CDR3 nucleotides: TGTGCCAGCAGCGCGAGCCTCCGGGACAGGGGAGATCAAGAGACCCAGTACTTC. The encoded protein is CASSASLRDRGDQETQYF.

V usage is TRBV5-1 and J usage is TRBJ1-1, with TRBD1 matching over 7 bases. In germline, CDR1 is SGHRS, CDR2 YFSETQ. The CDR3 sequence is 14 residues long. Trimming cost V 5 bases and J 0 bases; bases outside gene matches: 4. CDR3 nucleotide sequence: TGCGCCAGCAGGGCGGGACAGCTGAACACTGAAGCTTTCTTT. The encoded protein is CASRAGQLNTEAFF. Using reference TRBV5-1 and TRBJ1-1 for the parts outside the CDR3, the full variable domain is KAGVTQTPRYLIKTRGQQVTLSCSPISGHRSVSWYQQTPGQGLQFLFEYFSETQRNKGNFPGRFSGRQFSNSRSEMNVSTLELGDSALYLCASRAGQLNTEAFFGQGTRLTVV.

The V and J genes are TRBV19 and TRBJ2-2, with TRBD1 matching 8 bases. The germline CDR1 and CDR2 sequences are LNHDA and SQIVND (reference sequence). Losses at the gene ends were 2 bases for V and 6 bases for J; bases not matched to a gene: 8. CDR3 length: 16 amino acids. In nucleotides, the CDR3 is TGTGCCAGTAGTATATGGGCAGGGGGCGCGGCCGGGGAGCTGTTTTTT. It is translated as CASSIWAGGAAGELFF.

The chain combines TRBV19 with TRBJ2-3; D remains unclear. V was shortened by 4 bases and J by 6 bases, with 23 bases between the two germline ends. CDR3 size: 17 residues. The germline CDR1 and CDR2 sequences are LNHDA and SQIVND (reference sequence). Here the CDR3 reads CASSKPWRGHDLDTQYF. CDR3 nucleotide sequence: TGTGCCAGTAGTAAACCGTGGAGAGGCCACGATCTTGATACGCAGTATTTT.

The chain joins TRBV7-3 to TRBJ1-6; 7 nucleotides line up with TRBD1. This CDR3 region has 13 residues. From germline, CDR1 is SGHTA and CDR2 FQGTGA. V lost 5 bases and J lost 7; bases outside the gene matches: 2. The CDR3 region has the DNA TGTGCCAGCAGCCTACAGGGGAATTCACCCCTCCACTTT. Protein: CASSLQGNSPLHF.

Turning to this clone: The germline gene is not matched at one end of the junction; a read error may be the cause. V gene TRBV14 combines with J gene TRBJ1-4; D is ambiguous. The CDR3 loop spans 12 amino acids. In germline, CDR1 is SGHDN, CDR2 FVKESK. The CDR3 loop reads CLSGLTNEKLFF. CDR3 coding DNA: TGCCTTTCGGGTTTAACTAATGAAAAACTGTTTTTT.

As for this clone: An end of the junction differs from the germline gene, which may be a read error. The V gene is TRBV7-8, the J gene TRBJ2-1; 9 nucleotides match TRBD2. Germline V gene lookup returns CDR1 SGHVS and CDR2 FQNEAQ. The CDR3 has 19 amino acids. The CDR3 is CASSPRVGLAGPGYHEQFF. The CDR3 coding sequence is TGTGCCAGCAGCCCCCGGGTTGGGCTAGCGGGACCCGGCTACCATGAGCAGTTCTTC.